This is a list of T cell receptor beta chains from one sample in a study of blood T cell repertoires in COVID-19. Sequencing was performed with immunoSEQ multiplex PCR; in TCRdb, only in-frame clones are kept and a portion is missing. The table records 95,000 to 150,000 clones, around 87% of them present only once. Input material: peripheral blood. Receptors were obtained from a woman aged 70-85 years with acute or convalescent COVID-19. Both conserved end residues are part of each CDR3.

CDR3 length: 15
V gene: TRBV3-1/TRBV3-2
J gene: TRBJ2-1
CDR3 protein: CASSQGSLEGYEQFF

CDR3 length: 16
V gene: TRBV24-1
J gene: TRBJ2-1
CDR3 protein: CATSDFVAGTHNEQFF

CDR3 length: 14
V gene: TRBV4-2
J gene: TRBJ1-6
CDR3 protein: CASSQGDISSPLHF

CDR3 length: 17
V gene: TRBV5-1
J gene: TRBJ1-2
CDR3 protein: CASSLVWGPPANYGYTF

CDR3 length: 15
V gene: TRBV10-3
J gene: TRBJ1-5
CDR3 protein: CAIRALTDPDQPQHF

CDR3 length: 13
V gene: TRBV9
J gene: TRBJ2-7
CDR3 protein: CASSVAPSYEQYF

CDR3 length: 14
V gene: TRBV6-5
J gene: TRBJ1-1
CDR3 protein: CASRQTGPNTEAFF

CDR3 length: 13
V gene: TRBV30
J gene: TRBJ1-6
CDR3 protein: CAWGGEGRSPLHF

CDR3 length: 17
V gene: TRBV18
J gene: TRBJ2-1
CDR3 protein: CASSPGIQRGSYNEQFF

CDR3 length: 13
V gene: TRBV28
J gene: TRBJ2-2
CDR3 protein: CASRGGVSGELFF

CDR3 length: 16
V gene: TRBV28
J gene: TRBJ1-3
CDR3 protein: CASGSTGGIDGNTIYF

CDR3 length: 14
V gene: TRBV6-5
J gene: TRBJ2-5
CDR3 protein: CASSKGQGVETQYF

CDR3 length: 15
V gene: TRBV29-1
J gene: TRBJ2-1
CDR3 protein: CSVEDLGGAYNEQFF

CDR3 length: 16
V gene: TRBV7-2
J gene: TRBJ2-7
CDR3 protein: CASSPQAASGPYEQYF

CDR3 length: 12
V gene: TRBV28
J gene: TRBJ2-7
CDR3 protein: CASTEIRGEQYF

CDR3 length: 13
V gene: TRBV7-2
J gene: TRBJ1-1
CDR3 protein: CASSLYRGQVAFF

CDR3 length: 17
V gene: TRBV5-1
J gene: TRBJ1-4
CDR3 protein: CASSLARDSDLGEKLFF

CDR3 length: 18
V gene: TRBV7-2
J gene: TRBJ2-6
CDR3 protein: CASSLLLGQLSGANVLTF

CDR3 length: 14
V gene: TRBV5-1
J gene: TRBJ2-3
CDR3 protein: CASSSTGITDTQYF

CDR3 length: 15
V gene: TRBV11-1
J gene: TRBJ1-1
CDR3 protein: CASRWAPTMNTEAFF

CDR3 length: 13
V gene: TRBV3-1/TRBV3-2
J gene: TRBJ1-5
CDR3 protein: CASSQELDRPQHF

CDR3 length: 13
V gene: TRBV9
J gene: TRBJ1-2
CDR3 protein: CASSVDFGGGYTF

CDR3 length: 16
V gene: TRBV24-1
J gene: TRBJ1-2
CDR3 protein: CATSDPGQGAGYGYTF

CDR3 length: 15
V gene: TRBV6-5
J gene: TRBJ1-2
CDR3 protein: CASSLHTGGLDGYTF

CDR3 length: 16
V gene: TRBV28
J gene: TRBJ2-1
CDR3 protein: CASSSGAGSPDNEQFF

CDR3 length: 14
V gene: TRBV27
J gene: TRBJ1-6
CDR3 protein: CASSLLDSHSPLHF

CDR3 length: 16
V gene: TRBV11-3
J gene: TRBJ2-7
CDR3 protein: CASSPRDRLSSYEQYF

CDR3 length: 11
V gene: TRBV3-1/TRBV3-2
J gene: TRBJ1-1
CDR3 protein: CASSQTGDAFF

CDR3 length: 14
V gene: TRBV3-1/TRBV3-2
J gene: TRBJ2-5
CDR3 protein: CASSFGGGGETQYF

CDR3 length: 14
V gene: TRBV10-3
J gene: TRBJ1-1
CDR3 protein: CAISDGTGIGEAFF

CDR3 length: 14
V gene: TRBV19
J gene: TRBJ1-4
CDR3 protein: CASQGGATNEKLFF

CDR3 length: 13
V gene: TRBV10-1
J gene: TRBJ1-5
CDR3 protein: CASSEFRNQPQHF

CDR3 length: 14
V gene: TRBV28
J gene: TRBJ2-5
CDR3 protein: CASRDQGYQETQYF

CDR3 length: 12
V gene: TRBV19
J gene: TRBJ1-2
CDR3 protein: CASSLRTGLETF

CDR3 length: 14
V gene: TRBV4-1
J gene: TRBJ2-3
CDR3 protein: CASSQILATDTQYF

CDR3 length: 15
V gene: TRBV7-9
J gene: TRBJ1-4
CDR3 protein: CASSNTGGANEKLFF

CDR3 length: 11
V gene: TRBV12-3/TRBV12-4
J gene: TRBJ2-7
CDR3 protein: CASRGNYEQYF

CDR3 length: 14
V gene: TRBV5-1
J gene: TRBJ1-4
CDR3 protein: CASSLGLEGEKLFF

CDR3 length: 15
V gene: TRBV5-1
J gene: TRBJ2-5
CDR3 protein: CASSSQLAHQETQYF

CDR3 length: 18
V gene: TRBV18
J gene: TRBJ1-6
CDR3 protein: CASSPSGQGGPYNSPLHF

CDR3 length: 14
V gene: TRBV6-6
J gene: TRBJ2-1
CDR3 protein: CASRTGTGNNEQFF

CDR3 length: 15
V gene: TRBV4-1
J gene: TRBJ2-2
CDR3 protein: CASSTRGGNTGELFF

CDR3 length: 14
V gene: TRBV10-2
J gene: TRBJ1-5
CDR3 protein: CASREGGGNQPQHF

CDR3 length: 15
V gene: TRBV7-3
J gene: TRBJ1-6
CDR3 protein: CASSLYTGAKSPLHF

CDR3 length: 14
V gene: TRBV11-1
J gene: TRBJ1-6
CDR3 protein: CASRGVLWDSPLHF